These 11 T cell receptor beta chains originate from one sample sequenced in a study of T cell clonotyping in hematopoietic cell transplantation. Time point reported: recipient sample about 28 days before transplant, after cytoreduction. Assay: immunoSEQ multiplex PCR; the TCRdb copy retains only in-frame clones and omits some. The sample carries more than 70,000 clones, 90% to 97% recorded once. The sequenced sample was peripheral blood mononuclear cells, obtained before stem cell transplant. These receptors all come from a woman between 50 and 59 years old with acute myeloid leukemia. Some clones in this sample may be carry-over from other donors' samples.

The J gene is TRBJ1-2, the V gene TRBV6-1, with TRBD1 matching over 7 bases. J lost 6 bases, V lost 1 base, and 5 bases had no gene match. Germline loops: CDR1 MNHNS, CDR2 SASEGT. The CDR3 loop spans 14 amino acids. CDR3 sequence (DNA): TGTGCCAGCAGTGAAGACGCAGGGGGGGATGGCTACACCTTC. Translation gives CASSEDAGGDGYTF.

V gene TRBV2 combines with J gene TRBJ2-2; D is undetermined. Trimming removed 6 bases at V and 6 bases at J, with 11 bases between. Germline V gene sequence: CDR1 SNHLY, CDR2 FYNNEI. This CDR3 contains 13 residues. The CDR3 loop reads CASRGPIPGELFF. The CDR3 DNA reads TGTGCCAGCAGAGGACCCATTCCCGGGGAGCTGTTTTTT.

The rearrangement uses TRBV2 and TRBJ2-3; 9 positions agree with TRBD2. There are 16 residues in the CDR3. Germline V gives CDR1 SNHLY, CDR2 FYNNEI. Trimming took 8 bases from V and 4 from J; bases not matched to a gene: 13. The CDR3 loop is CASGQGGRAIADTQYF. The CDR3, as DNA: TGTGCCAGCGGGCAGGGCGGGAGGGCCATCGCAGATACGCAGTATTTT.

The J gene is TRBJ1-4, the V gene TRBV25-1; D unclear. V was trimmed by 1 base and J by 10 bases, leaving 13 bases between them. The CDR3 is made up of 14 amino acids. The germline CDR1 and CDR2 sequences are MGHDK and SYGVNS. CDR3 loop: CASSESDGSGKLFF. CDR3 bases: TGTGCCAGCAGTGAATCAGACGGATCTGGAAAACTGTTTTTT.

This clone was seen only once. CDR3 in amino acids: CASTAGSYEQYF. The CDR3 DNA is TGTGCCAGCACGGCGGGATCCTACGAGCAGTACTTC. This chain links TRBV28 with TRBJ2-7; D is perhaps TRBD2 (6 bases). Germline V gene lookup returns CDR1 MDHEN and CDR2 SYDVKM. Trimming pared 7 bases from V and 1 base from J, leaving 8 bases between. This CDR3 contains 12 residues.

This rearrangement joins TRBV30 to TRBJ2-7; D is perhaps TRBD1 (6 bases). From germline, CDR1 is GTSNPN and CDR2 SVGIG (reference sequence). The CDR3 has 12 residues. V lost 1 base and J lost 3, with 7 bases in between. CDR3 sequence reads: CAWSADSYEQYF. In nucleotides, the CDR3 is TGTGCCTGGAGTGCGGACAGCTACGAGCAGTACTTC. Supplemented by reference TRBV30 and TRBJ2-7, the full variable domain reads SQTIHQWPATLVQPVGSPLSLECTVEGTSNPNLYWYRQAAGRGLQLLFYSVGIGQISSEVPQNLSASRPQDRQFILSSKKLLLSDSGFYLCAWSADSYEQYFGPGTRLTVT.

The chain links TRBV6-4 to TRBJ2-3; 10 bases map to TRBD2. With 8 bases clipped from V and 1 base from J, the junction kept 3 bases outside the gene matches. CDR1 MRHNA and CDR2 SNTAGT come from the germline V gene. This CDR3 is 14 amino acids long. CDR3 bases: TGTGCCAGCTATAGCGGGGGGCGCACAGATACGCAGTATTTT. Translating it yields CASYSGGRTDTQYF.

The chain has TRBV2 and TRBJ2-1; 8 nucleotides match TRBD1. Germline V lookup: CDR1 SNHLY, CDR2 FYNNEI. Unmatched junction bases numbered 18, after V lost 7 bases and J lost 7 bases. The CDR3 length is 17 residues. The DNA for the CDR3 is TGTGCCAGCATCTCGTCCCAAGCGGGCCGGACAGGGAATGAGCAGTTCTTC. Translating it yields CASISSQAGRTGNEQFF.

V and J are TRBV6-1 and TRBJ2-7, with D possibly TRBD1 on 5 matching bases. The V and J ends lost 4 bases and 4 bases respectively, with 17 bases between them. In germline, CDR1 is MNHNS, CDR2 SASEGT. The CDR3 extends over 15 amino acids. This CDR3 reads CASSVQAFSLYEQYF. The CDR3 DNA reads as TGTGCCAGCAGTGTACAGGCTTTCTCTTTATACGAGCAGTACTTC.

The J gene is TRBJ2-2, the V gene TRBV5-6, with a possible D match to TRBD1 (5 bases). With 4 bases removed from V and 1 base from J, the gap between germline ends came to 8 bases. The germline CDR1 and CDR2 sequences are SGHDT and YYEEEE. This CDR3 is built from 14 residues. CDR3: CASSIDRNTGELFF. CDR3 nucleotide sequence: TGTGCCAGCAGCATAGACAGGAACACCGGGGAGCTGTTTTTT.

CDR3 sequence (DNA): TGTGCCAGCAGCACGACAGCTAACTATGGCTACACCTTC. This sequence encodes CASSTTANYGYTF. This chain connects TRBV6-5 to TRBJ1-2; perhaps TRBD1 as D (5 bases). This CDR3 has 13 amino acids. The germline gives CDR1 MNHEY, CDR2 SVGAGI. V lost 6 bases and J 0 bases, leaving 8 bases between the germline ends.